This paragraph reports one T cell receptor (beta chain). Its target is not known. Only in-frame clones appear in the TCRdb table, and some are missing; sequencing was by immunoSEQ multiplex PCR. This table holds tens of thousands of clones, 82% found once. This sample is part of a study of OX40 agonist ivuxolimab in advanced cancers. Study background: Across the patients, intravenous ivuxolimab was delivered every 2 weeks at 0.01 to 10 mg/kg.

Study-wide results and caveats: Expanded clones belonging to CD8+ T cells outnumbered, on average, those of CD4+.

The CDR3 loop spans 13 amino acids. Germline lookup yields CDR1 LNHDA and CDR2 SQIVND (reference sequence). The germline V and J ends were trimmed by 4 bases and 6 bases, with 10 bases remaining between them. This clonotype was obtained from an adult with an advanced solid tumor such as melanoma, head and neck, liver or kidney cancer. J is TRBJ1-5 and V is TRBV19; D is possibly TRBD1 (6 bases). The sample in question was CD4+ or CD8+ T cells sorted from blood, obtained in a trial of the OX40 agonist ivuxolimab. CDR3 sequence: CASSTQGGQPQHF. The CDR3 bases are TGTGCCAGTAGTACACAGGGCGGTCAGCCCCAGCATTTT.